This TCR beta chain came from a study of blood T cell repertoires in COVID-19 (dated by TCRdb to 2019 to 2021). A note on the overall study: The collaborator samples originated in the United States, Italy and Spain and spanned the acute and convalescent phases of COVID-19. The prospective study material was composed of cDNA or gDNA derived from T cells, B-cell-depleted T cells, or PBMCs. Subjects who had been exposed to COVID-19, were actively infected with it, or had recovered from it provided the deeply sampled blood TCRbeta repertoires that made up the dataset. The repertoires were released in a freely available public database meant as a resource for research on the immune response to SARS-CoV-2. The samples were drawn from two sources: the first 160 participants of the ongoing ImmuneRACE study, and 950 to 1,500 subjects contributed by 6 global collaborators. Sample metadata almost always included a de-identified subject ID, COVID-19 status, age in years and sex. Where available, HLA class I and class II types were obtained from metadata supplied by the sample provider rather than from assay-based typing. Here is what the overall study found, with its caveats: The quantity of clinical and demographic metadata differed by source and by participant and was supplied without curation.

The collaborating institutions used their own protocols to collect whole blood in K2EDTA tubes. For TCRbeta analysis, collaborators shipped samples as frozen whole blood, isolated PBMCs, or DNA extracted from either of those sample types. From cysteine to phenylalanine, the CDR3 is 16 amino acids long. The entry retains the CDR3 DNA only, 48 bases that are in frame from base 1. The immunoSEQ Assay, a bias-controlled multiplex PCR, was used to amplify TCRbeta CDR3 regions from genomic DNA. For the original study's pipeline: Within the assay, amplification of reference gene primers was used to estimate how many nucleated cells each sample contained. To quantify the absolute abundance of each unique TCRbeta CDR3 rearrangement, sequence reads were collapsed and filtered. For each sample, productive Simpson clonality was calculated by taking the square root of Simpson's diversity index across productive rearrangements. The source is immuneACCESS, and TCRdb retained only in-frame sequences with V and J called. Part of the clones is not carried over; for the studies checked, unresolved V genes explain less than half of this, and the remainder is unexplained. The DNA gave D and trimming, while V, J and clone size come from that table. The sample profile shows some 250,000 clones; about 85% of them were found once. Approximately 8% of the sample goes to the ten largest clones.

Remarks on this clone: Its target antigen remains unknown. There are no base qualities to consult, and no much larger clone falls within one base.

The receptor was isolated from a woman aged 80 or older with acute or convalescent COVID-19. The sample comprised peripheral blood. The V gene is TRBV21-1 and the J gene is TRBJ2-7; the table's TRBD1 call for D was not verified on the DNA. TRBV21-1 is a documented pseudogene. The nucleotide sequence reads as follows: TGTGCCAGCAGCCCCCTCCCGGGACAGGGGACTTACGAGCAGTACTTC. The resulting protein is CASSPLPGQGTYEQYF.